This T cell receptor beta chain is drawn from a study of technical replicates of blood from a few donors. Trimming cost V 4 bases and J 5 bases, with 9 bases left between them. CDR1 and CDR2 from the germline V gene are SNHLY and FYNNEI. CDR3 size: 14 residues. The method was immunoSEQ multiplex PCR; TCRdb's version includes in-frame clones alone and lacks a portion of them. This sample has some 70,000 clones; roughly nine tenths occur once, and the top ten carry 4.7%. This chain joins TRBV2 and TRBJ1-6; the D is unclear. The sequence came from a human donor in good health. Some clones in this sample may be carry-over from other donors' samples. The sequenced sample was PBMCs. CDR3 sequence: CASSVARNNSPLHF. Here the CDR3 DNA reads TGTGCCAGCAGTGTGGCCAGAAATAATTCACCCCTCCACTTT.